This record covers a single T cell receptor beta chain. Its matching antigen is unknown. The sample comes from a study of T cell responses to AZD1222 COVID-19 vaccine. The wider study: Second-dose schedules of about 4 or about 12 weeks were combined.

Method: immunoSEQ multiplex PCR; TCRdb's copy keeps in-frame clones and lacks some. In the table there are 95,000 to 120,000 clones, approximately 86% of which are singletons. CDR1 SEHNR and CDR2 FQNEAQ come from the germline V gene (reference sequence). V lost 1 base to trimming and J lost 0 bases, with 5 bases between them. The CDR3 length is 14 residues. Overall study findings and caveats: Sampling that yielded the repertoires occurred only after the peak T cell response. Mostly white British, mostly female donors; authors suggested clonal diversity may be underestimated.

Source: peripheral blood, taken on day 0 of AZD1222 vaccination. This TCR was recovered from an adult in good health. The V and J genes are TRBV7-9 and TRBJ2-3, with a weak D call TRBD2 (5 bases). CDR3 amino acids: CASSLGTSTDTQYF. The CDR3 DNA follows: TGTGCCAGCAGCTTAGGGACTAGCACAGATACGCAGTATTTT.